The entry below describes one T cell receptor beta chain. The data belong to a study of type 1 and type 2 diabetes patients. Overall study context: Donors were type 1 diabetes, type 2 diabetes, or nondiabetic controls.

The PCR template was genomic DNA. The TCR beta CDR3 region was amplified using 30 forward and 13 reverse primers. One entry per CDR3 protein, called by TCRdb with MiXCR from the multiplex PCR reads. The sample shows fewer than 350,000 distinct CDR3 sequences, over 45% of them seen only once. Trimming cost V 6 bases and J 12 bases, with 21 bases left between them. From germline, CDR1 is MGHDK and CDR2 SYGVNS. This CDR3 is 13 amino acids long. This clonotype was obtained from a man aged 18-30 years with type 2 diabetes. Sequenced sample: peripheral blood mononuclear cells (PBMCs). This sequence joins TRBV25-1 and TRBJ2-7, with D perhaps TRBD1 (5 bases). CDR3 sequence reads: CASSLDAGPRRYF. CDR3 sequence (DNA): TGTGCCAGCAGCTTAGATGCAGGGCCAAGAAGGTACTTC.